Listed here is a single T cell receptor beta chain. This clone was observed a handful of times. No antigen is known for it. Base quality data are lacking; no much larger clone is found one base away. This entry comes from a study of blood T cell repertoires in COVID-19 (dated by TCRdb to 2018 to 2020). Broadly, across the study: Samples covering the acute and convalescent phases of COVID-19 were provided by collaborators in the United States, Italy and Spain. The material from the prospective study consisted of cDNA or gDNA derived from T cells, B-cell-depleted T cells, or PBMCs. The dataset comprised deeply sampled blood TCRbeta repertoires from subjects exposed to, actively infected with, or recovered from COVID-19. The repertoires were released in a freely available public database meant as a resource for research on the immune response to SARS-CoV-2. The samples were drawn from two sources: the first 160 participants of the ongoing ImmuneRACE study, and 1,254 subjects contributed by 6 global collaborators. The sample metadata nearly always contained a de-identified subject ID, COVID-19 status, age in years and sex. Where available, HLA class I and class II types were taken from metadata supplied by the sample provider and were not determined by assay-based typing. The research as a whole found: Clinical and demographic metadata were provided uncurated, with the amount varying by source and participant.

The collaborating institutions used their own protocols to collect whole blood in K2EDTA tubes. For TCRbeta analysis, collaborators shipped samples in one of three forms: frozen whole blood, isolated PBMCs, or DNA extracted from either of those sample types. TCRbeta CDR3 regions were amplified from genomic DNA using the immunoSEQ Assay, a bias-controlled multiplex PCR. The source study handled its data this way. Within the assay, amplification of reference gene primers was used to estimate how many nucleated cells each sample contained. To quantify the absolute abundance of each unique TCRbeta CDR3 rearrangement, sequence reads were collapsed and filtered. For each sample, productive Simpson clonality was calculated as the square root of Simpson's diversity index over productive rearrangements. Entries here come from immuneACCESS through TCRdb and include only in-frame sequences with V and J called. Some clones fail to appear in such tables; in the studies checked, an unresolved V gene covers under half of the shortfall, and the cause of the remainder is unknown. V and J calls and clone size are as listed in that table; D and trimming were resolved from the DNA. The sample contains roughly 140,000 clones, approximately 80% of them found a single time. Jointly, the top ten make up 6.5% to 8.5% of the sample.

V is trimmed back by 1 base and J by 13 bases, and the junction contains 10 bases that no gene match accounts for. Reading the germline V gene gives CDR1 LGHNA and CDR2 YNFKEQ. Its CDR3 holds 14 amino acids, cysteine through phenylalanine. The read is trimmed to its CDR3 DNA, 42 bases read in frame from base 1. The clonotype comes from a human donor with acute or convalescent COVID-19. The donor label of this sample is uncertain. Sequences were obtained from peripheral blood. This sequence uses TRBV4-2 and TRBJ1-2, with 9 central nucleotides matching TRBD1. The DNA sequence is given as TGTGCCAGCAGCCAAGGTGAGGGGGACAGGGAATCCACCTTC. This encodes CASSQGEGDRESTF.